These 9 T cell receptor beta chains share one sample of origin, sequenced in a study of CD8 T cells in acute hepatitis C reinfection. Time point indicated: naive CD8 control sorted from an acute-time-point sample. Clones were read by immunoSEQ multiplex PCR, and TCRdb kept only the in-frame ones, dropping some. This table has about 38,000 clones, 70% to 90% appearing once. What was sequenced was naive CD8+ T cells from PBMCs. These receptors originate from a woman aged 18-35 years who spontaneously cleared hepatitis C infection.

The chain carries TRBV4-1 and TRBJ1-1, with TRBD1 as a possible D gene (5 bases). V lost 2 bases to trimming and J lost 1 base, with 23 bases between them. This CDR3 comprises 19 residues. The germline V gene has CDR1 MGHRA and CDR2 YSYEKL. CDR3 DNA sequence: TGCGCCAGCAGCCAAATCACCAGGGCAGGGCGGGGTAGGAACACTGAAGCTTTCTTT. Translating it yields CASSQITRAGRGRNTEAFF.

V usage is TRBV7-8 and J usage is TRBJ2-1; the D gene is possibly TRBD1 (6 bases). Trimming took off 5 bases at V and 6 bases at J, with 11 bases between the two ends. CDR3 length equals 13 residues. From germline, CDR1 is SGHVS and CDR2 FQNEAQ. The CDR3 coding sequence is TGTGCCAGCAGCGATCAGGGGCTCAATGAGCAGTTCTTC. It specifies CASSDQGLNEQFF.

The CDR3 coding sequence is TGTGCCAGCAGTTCGTCGAGCGGGAGTGCCGATACGCAGTATTTT. Translating gives CASSSSSGSADTQYF. This chain joins TRBV6-5 and TRBJ2-3, with TRBD2 matching over 8 bases. This CDR3 spans 15 amino acids. CDR1 is MNHEY and CDR2 is SVGAGI in the germline V gene. Trimming cost V 4 bases and J 6 bases; bases outside gene matches: 9.

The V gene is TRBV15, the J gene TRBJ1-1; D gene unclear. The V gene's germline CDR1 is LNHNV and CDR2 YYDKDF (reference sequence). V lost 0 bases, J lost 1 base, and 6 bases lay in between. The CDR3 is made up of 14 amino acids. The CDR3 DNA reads TGTGCCACCAGCAGAGACCCAGGGAACACTGAAGCTTTCTTT. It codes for CATSRDPGNTEAFF.

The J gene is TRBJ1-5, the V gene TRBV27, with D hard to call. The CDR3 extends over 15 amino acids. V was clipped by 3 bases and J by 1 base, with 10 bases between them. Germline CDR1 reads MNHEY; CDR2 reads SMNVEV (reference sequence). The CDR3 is CASSLAGISNQPQHF. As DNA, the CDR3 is TGTGCCAGCAGTTTGGCCGGGATCAGCAATCAGCCCCAGCATTTT.

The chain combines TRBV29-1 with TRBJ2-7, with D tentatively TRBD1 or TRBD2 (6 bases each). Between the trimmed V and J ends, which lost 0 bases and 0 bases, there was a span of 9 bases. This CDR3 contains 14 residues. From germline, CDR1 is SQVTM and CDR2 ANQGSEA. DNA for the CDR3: TGCAGCGTTGAAGAAGGGGGGCCCTCCTACGAGCAGTACTTC. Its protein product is CSVEEGGPSYEQYF.

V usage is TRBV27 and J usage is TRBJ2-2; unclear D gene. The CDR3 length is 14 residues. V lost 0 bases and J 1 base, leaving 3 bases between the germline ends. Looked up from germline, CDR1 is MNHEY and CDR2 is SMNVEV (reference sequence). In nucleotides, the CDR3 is TGTGCCAGCAGTTTATCCGGGAACACCGGGGAGCTGTTTTTT. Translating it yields CASSLSGNTGELFF.

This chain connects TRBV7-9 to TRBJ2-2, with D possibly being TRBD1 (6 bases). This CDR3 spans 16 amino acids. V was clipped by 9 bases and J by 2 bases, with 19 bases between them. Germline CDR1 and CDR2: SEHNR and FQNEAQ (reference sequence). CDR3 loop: CARTTTQDRNTGELFF. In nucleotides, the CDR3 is TGTGCCAGAACCACCACGCAGGACAGAAACACCGGGGAGCTGTTTTTT.

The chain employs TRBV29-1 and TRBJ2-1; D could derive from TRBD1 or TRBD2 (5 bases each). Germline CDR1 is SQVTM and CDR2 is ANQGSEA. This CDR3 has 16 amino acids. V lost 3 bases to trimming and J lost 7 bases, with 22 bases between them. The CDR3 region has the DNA TGCAGCGTTGATTTTGGGGGTCATAAACTTTTGAATGAGCAGTTCTTC. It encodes CSVDFGGHKLLNEQFF.